The T cell receptor beta chain under discussion was sequenced for a study of PD-1 blockade in classical Hodgkin lymphoma. CDR3 length equals 15 residues. Germline lookup yields CDR1 SGDLS and CDR2 YYNGEE. Trimming left V 0 bases short and J 8 bases short, with 16 bases between. All patients relapsed after autologous stem cell transplantation, and brentuximab vedotin exposure varied. Method: immunoSEQ multiplex PCR; TCRdb's copy keeps in-frame clones and lacks some. The data show 12,000 to 15,000 clones, with roughly 86% seen just once and 4.6% held by the top ten. The rearrangement uses TRBV9 and TRBJ2-3, with D perhaps TRBD2 (6 bases). The sequence derives from a human donor with classical Hodgkin lymphoma. This sample comprised peripheral blood mononuclear cells (PBMCs), obtained at baseline. CDR3 bases: TGTGCCAGCAGCGTAGGAGCGGGCTATGATGGTACGCAGTATTTT. Translated: CASSVGAGYDGTQYF.